In its sample, the clone carrying this TCR beta chain ranks as large (0.1 to 1%). The sample originates from a study of blood T cell repertoires in COVID-19. Overall study: Both acute and convalescent COVID-19 samples were obtained from the United States, Italy and Spain. The analysed material was cDNA or gDNA that came from T cells, B-cell-depleted T cells, or PBMCs.

This CDR3 is 15 amino acids long. V lost 5 bases and J lost 2, with 16 bases in between. CDR1 is SGHVS and CDR2 is FNYEAQ in the germline V gene. The authors' processing: Reference gene primer amplification gave estimated nucleated cell counts. Produced via immunoSEQ multiplex PCR; TCRdb's table is partial and in-frame only. Clone size and the V and J calls come from that table; the DNA yielded D and trimming. This sample has approximately 160,000 clones; over 80% occur once, and the top ten carry less than 3.5%. The specimen was peripheral blood. This clonotype originated in a woman aged 60 to 75 with acute or convalescent COVID-19. The V gene is TRBV7-6, the J gene TRBJ2-7; maybe TRBD1 (7 bases). The CDR3 loop is CASSPETGRTYEQYF. CDR3 sequence (DNA): TGTGCCAGCAGCCCCGAGACAGGGAGGACCTACGAGCAGTACTTC.